A selection of T cell receptor beta chains follows, all from one sample in a study of T cell changes during pregnancy in multiple sclerosis. This table comes from immunoSEQ multiplex PCR, and its TCRdb copy is limited to in-frame clones, with some not included. The data hold approximately 38,000 clones, with 91% observed a single time. Source: CD8+ T cells from peripheral blood mononuclear cells, taken in the second trimester of pregnancy. Every receptor here comes from a female donor with multiple sclerosis, enrolled in a pregnancy study. CDR3s include the opening cysteine and the closing phenylalanine or tryptophan. D genes are given only for firm matches. Clone size is shown for a subset of rows, as once, few, many or a class of expanded clone.

len	abundance	j_gene	d_gene	v_gene	CDR3nt	CDR3aa
13	few	TRBJ1-2	NA	TRBV5-4	TGTGCCAGCAGCGTGGTCCCGGGAGGCGGCTACACCTTC	CASSVVPGGGYTF
16	NA	TRBJ1-5	NA	TRBV28	TGTGCCAGCAGTTCGCGGGGACGAGGGAGCAATCAGCCCCAGCATTTT	CASSSRGRGSNQPQHF
13	NA	TRBJ2-2	NA	TRBV30	TGTGCCTGGGCTGACATATACACCGGGGAGCTGTTTTTT	CAWADIYTGELFF
16	NA	TRBJ1-3	NA	TRBV4-1	TGCGCCAGCAGCCAAGAATGGACAAACTCTGGAAACACCATATATTTT	CASSQEWTNSGNTIYF
14	NA	TRBJ1-2	NA	TRBV19	TGTGCCAGTGAGTCCCGGGGGTACGACAATGGCTACACCTTC	CASESRGYDNGYTF
17	NA	TRBJ2-3	TRBD2	TRBV11-2	TGTGCCAGCAGCAGCAGCGTCACGGGGGGGCCCGGGGATACGCAGTATTTT	CASSSSVTGGPGDTQYF
15	NA	TRBJ2-1	TRBD2	TRBV7-8	TGTGCCAGCAGCTACCTAGCGGGGGCCTACAATGAGCAGTTCTTC	CASSYLAGAYNEQFF
16	NA	TRBJ1-3	NA	TRBV4-2	TGTGCCAGCAGCCAAGAGGTAACAGACTCTGGAAACACCATATATTTT	CASSQEVTDSGNTIYF
14	NA	TRBJ1-1	NA	TRBV4-2	TGTGCCAGCAGCCACAGGGGTATGAACACTGAAGCTTTCTTT	CASSHRGMNTEAFF
15	NA	TRBJ2-5	TRBD1	TRBV30	TGTGCCTGGAATGAAGGGACAGCGCACCAAGAGACCCAGTACTTC	CAWNEGTAHQETQYF
13	NA	TRBJ1-2	NA	TRBV5-4	TGTGCCAGCAGCTCTGACAACCGGGACACCGAGGCCTTC	CASSSDNRDTEAF
14	NA	TRBJ2-7	TRBD2	TRBV5-1	TGCGCCAGCACCATGTGGGGTAGCGGGGACGAGCAGTACTTC	CASTMWGSGDEQYF
16	NA	TRBJ2-1	NA	TRBV5-1	TGCGCCAGCAGCTTGTACGGCGGGGCAAGCCCCAATGAGCAGTTCTTC	CASSLYGGASPNEQFF
13	NA	TRBJ1-1	NA	TRBV6-5	TGTGCCAGCAGTTACTCCCAGAACACTGAAGCTTTCTTT	CASSYSQNTEAFF
15	NA	TRBJ2-1	NA	TRBV7-6	TGTGCCAGCAGCGATGGACAGTCCGTCTACAATGAGCAGTTCTTC	CASSDGQSVYNEQFF
14	NA	TRBJ1-2	NA	TRBV19	TGTGCCAGTAGCCTCGAATGGTCTAGCTATGGCTACACCTTC	CASSLEWSSYGYTF
17	NA	TRBJ2-7	TRBD2	TRBV10-1	TGCGCCAGCAGTGGACTAGCGGGAGATGTCTACGTCTACGAGCAGTACTTC	CASSGLAGDVYVYEQYF
16	NA	TRBJ2-1	TRBD2	TRBV6-4	TGTGCCAGCAGTGATCTTGCGGCTAGCGGGATACCGGAGCAGTTCTTC	CASSDLAASGIPEQFF
14	NA	TRBJ1-2	NA	TRBV30	TGTGCCTGGAGTGTACTCTCGGGTCTCGATGGCTACACCTTC	CAWSVLSGLDGYTF
14	NA	TRBJ1-1	NA	TRBV27	TGTGCCAGCAGTTTCGGAGGGGCGAACACTGAAGCTTTCTTT	CASSFGGANTEAFF
16	NA	TRBJ2-1	TRBD2	TRBV27	TGTGCCAGCAGTACAGAGACTAGCGGTGCCTACAATGAGCAGTTCTTC	CASSTETSGAYNEQFF
17	NA	TRBJ2-1	NA	TRBV7-7	TGTGCCAGCAGCTTAATTTCAGGGATGTTAACCTACAATGAGCAGTTCTTC	CASSLISGMLTYNEQFF
16	NA	TRBJ1-6	TRBD1	TRBV30	TGTGCCTGGAGTGTACCGGCAGGGGGCTTATGGTCACCCCTCCACTTT	CAWSVPAGGLWSPLHF
12	NA	TRBJ2-5	NA	TRBV11-2	TGTGCCAGCAGCTTAGCTAGGGAGACCCAGTACTTC	CASSLARETQYF
17	NA	TRBJ1-3	NA	TRBV12-5	TGTGCTAGTGGTTTCCTTCTTCCCCTAAAACCTGGAAACACCATATATTTT	CASGFLLPLKPGNTIYF
13	NA	TRBJ2-1	NA	TRBV5-4	TGTGCCAGCAGCTTGTCCAGATACAATGAGCAGTTCTTC	CASSLSRYNEQFF
20	NA	TRBJ2-1	TRBD2	TRBV5-1	TGCGCCAGCAGCTTGGCCCTGCTTGGACTAGCGGGGGAATCCTACAATGAGCAGTTCTTC	CASSLALLGLAGESYNEQFF
19	NA	TRBJ2-7	TRBD2	TRBV7-9	TGTGCCAGCAGCCCGCCAGAGGCTAGCGGGAGGGCCCACCTTTACGAGCAGTACTTC	CASSPPEASGRAHLYEQYF
15	NA	TRBJ2-7	TRBD1	TRBV6-6	TGTGCCAGCAGCCAAGGACAGGGGGCCACCTACGAGCAGTACTTC	CASSQGQGATYEQYF
15	NA	TRBJ2-7	TRBD2	TRBV27	TGTGCCAGCAGTTTCACAGCGGGAGTGATCTACGAGCAGTACTTC	CASSFTAGVIYEQYF
16	NA	TRBJ2-4	TRBD2	TRBV4-2	TGTGCCAGCCGTACGACCTCGGGGGGGCTTCAGAACATTCAGTACTTC	CASRTTSGGLQNIQYF
16	NA	TRBJ2-1	NA	TRBV5-1	TGCGCCAGCAGCGAGGTCCACATGGGCTCCTACAATGAGCAGTTCTTC	CASSEVHMGSYNEQFF
14	NA	TRBJ2-2	NA	TRBV6-5	TGTGCCAGCAGTTACGGAGGGTACACCGGGGAGCTGTTTTTT	CASSYGGYTGELFF
14	NA	TRBJ1-1	NA	TRBV6-5	TGTGCCAGCAGTTACTTAACAATGAACACTGAAGCTTTCTTT	CASSYLTMNTEAFF
11	NA	TRBJ2-3	NA	TRBV20-1	TGCAGTGCTGGGGGAGGAGATACGCAGTATTTT	CSAGGGDTQYF
15	NA	TRBJ2-7	TRBD2	TRBV7-9	TGTGCCAGCAGCGTCCGGGGGGGGGCGACCTACGAGCAGTACTTC	CASSVRGGATYEQYF
14	once	TRBJ2-2	NA	TRBV6-1	TGTGCCAGCAGTGAGGGGCAGGCCACCGGGGAGCTGTTTTTT	CASSEGQATGELFF
14	NA	TRBJ2-1	NA	TRBV5-8	TGTGCCAGCAGCTCGCTGGACAGCTACAATGAGCAGTTCTTC	CASSSLDSYNEQFF
15	NA	TRBJ2-3	TRBD1	TRBV6-5	TGTGCCAGCAGATCACAGGGGGCCGGCACAGATACGCAGTATTTT	CASRSQGAGTDTQYF
18	NA	TRBJ2-7	TRBD2	TRBV27	TGTGCCAGCAGTTTATATGGGGCTAGCGGGCCCCTCTCCTACGAGCAGTACTTC	CASSLYGASGPLSYEQYF
17	NA	TRBJ1-1	NA	TRBV21-1	TGTGCCAGCAGCAAGCGTGACAGCCTTAATATTAACACTGAAGCTTTCTTT	CASSKRDSLNINTEAFF
13	NA	TRBJ2-1	TRBD2	TRBV9	TGTGCCAGCAGCAACGGGGGGTACAATGAGCAGTTCTTC	CASSNGGYNEQFF
15	NA	TRBJ2-2	TRBD1	TRBV28	TGTGCCAGCAGTTTATGGGCGTCAGGGGGCGGGGAGCTGTTTTTT	CASSLWASGGGELFF
14	NA	TRBJ2-1	TRBD2	TRBV19	TGTGCCAGTAATCTGCGGGAGGGCCGGGGTGAGCAGTTCTTC	CASNLREGRGEQFF
15	NA	TRBJ1-5	TRBD1	TRBV7-9	TGTGCCAGCAGCCCGACAGGGGGTGAGGGACAGCCCCAGCATTTT	CASSPTGGEGQPQHF
16	NA	TRBJ2-5	TRBD1	TRBV18	TGTGCCAGCTCACCACCGGGACAGGGGGATAAAGAGACCCAGTACTTC	CASSPPGQGDKETQYF
19	NA	TRBJ2-1	NA	TRBV13	TGTGCCAGCAGCTTAGGCCTTAGAGTGACAGAAAGCTCCTACAATGAGCAGTTCTTC	CASSLGLRVTESSYNEQFF
11	NA	TRBJ1-1	NA	TRBV7-9	TGTGCCAGCGGACGACAGAGTGAAGCTTTCTTT	CASGRQSEAFF
17	NA	TRBJ2-5	TRBD2	TRBV6-1	TGTGCCAGCAGTGATTATAATCGGTTAGCGGGAAAAGAGACCCAGTACTTC	CASSDYNRLAGKETQYF
16	NA	TRBJ1-5	TRBD1	TRBV19	TGTGCCAGTAGTATAGATTCCGGGACAGGAAATCAGCCCCAGCATTTT	CASSIDSGTGNQPQHF
15	NA	TRBJ1-2	NA	TRBV6-1	TGTGCCAGCAGTGAAGCGGATCGGACTTCCTATGGCTACACCTTC	CASSEADRTSYGYTF
15	NA	TRBJ2-1	TRBD2	TRBV11-1	TGTGCCAGCAGCTTAGGTATAGCGGGAACGTATGAGCAGTTCTTC	CASSLGIAGTYEQFF
15	NA	TRBJ2-1	NA	TRBV5-4	TGTGCCAGCCCAAGTTGGGGGGAGGCATCGAATGAGCAGTTCTTC	CASPSWGEASNEQFF
11	NA	TRBJ2-1	NA	TRBV30	TGTGCCTGGAGGCAGTACAATGAGCAGTTCTTC	CAWRQYNEQFF
14	NA	TRBJ1-1	TRBD1	TRBV5-1	TGCGCCAGCAGCCCACAGGGGTTGAACACTGAAGCTTTCTTT	CASSPQGLNTEAFF
12	NA	TRBJ1-1	NA	TRBV10-2	TGCGCCAGCAGTGCAGGGAACACTGAAGCTTTCTTT	CASSAGNTEAFF
15	NA	TRBJ1-1	TRBD1	TRBV5-1	TGCGCCAGCAGCTTGGGACAGGGGATGAACACTGAAGCTTTCTTT	CASSLGQGMNTEAFF